The 17 T cell receptor beta chains below all came from one sample that was sequenced in a study of T-cell reconstitution after alpha-beta-depleted transplantation in children. The authors prepared the TCRbeta library with unique molecular identifiers. Each CDR3 protein is one row after TCRdb ran MiXCR on the PCR reads. The sample holds about 980,000 distinct CDR3 sequences, 25% to 35% seen once. Here the sequenced sample was PBMCs, mostly from graft donor cells, taken 360 days after TCRalphabeta/CD19-depleted stem cell transplant. The receptors shown here come from a boy less than two years old who had a stem cell transplant for SCID, so the T cells may come from the graft donor.

This clonotype was counted only a few times. V gene TRBV6-5 combines with J gene TRBJ1-6; TRBD1 aligns across 10 bases. V dropped 2 bases and J dropped 6; count of bases not matched to a gene: 10. Germline V gives CDR1 MNHEY, CDR2 SVGAGI. The CDR3 consists of 18 residues. This chain's CDR3 is CASSYARQGAFSNSPLHF. For the CDR3, the DNA is TGTGCCAGCAGTTACGCCAGACAGGGGGCATTCTCTAATTCACCCCTCCACTTT.

The rearrangement joins TRBV20-1 to TRBJ2-3; D ambiguous. Germline V gives CDR1 DFQATT, CDR2 SNEGSKA (reference sequence). V lost 7 bases, J lost 4 bases, and 9 bases lay in between. The CDR3 length is 11 residues. CDR3 sequence reads: CSGAFPDTQYF. The CDR3 coding sequence is TGCAGTGGCGCTTTCCCAGATACGCAGTATTTT.

The chain links TRBV2 to TRBJ2-3, with a tentative D call TRBD1 (6 bases). Germline assignment: CDR1 SNHLY and CDR2 FYNNEI. The CDR3 length is 15 residues. V was cut by 6 bases and J by 1 base, with 14 bases left in between. The CDR3 is CASRGDIGGTDTQYF. CDR3 nucleotides: TGTGCCAGCAGAGGGGACATCGGGGGCACAGATACGCAGTATTTT.

The chain is built from TRBV28 and TRBJ1-5; 7 bases map to TRBD1. Per the germline V gene, CDR1 is MDHEN and CDR2 is SYDVKM. V lost 6 bases to trimming and J lost 5 bases; unmatched junction nucleotides: 4. This CDR3 has 13 amino acids. CDR3 sequence (DNA): TGTGCCAGCAGACAGGGGAGGGATCAGCCCCAGCATTTT. This encodes CASRQGRDQPQHF.

This clonotype was counted at least ten times. V gene TRBV9 combines with J gene TRBJ2-5, with D unresolved. CDR1 and CDR2 from the germline V gene are SGDLS and YYNGEE. Between the trimmed V and J ends, which lost 0 bases and 2 bases, there was a span of 11 bases. This CDR3 is built from 15 residues. CDR3 DNA sequence: TGTGCCAGCAGCGTAGTTTCGGGTCGACAAGAGACCCAGTACTTC. Translated: CASSVVSGRQETQYF.

This clonotype has just a few counts. The chain is built from TRBV15 and TRBJ2-5; D call uncertain. Trimming cost V 0 bases and J 3 bases, with 8 bases left between them. In germline, CDR1 is LNHNV, CDR2 YYDKDF (reference sequence). The CDR3 runs to 14 residues. The CDR3 coding sequence is TGTGCCACCAGCAGAGATCGGCGCGAAGAGACCCAGTACTTC. Translated: CATSRDRREETQYF.

The chain has TRBV20-1 and TRBJ2-7; TRBD1 aligns across 8 bases. The length of the CDR3 is 16 residues. The germline V gene has CDR1 DFQATT and CDR2 SNEGSKA (reference sequence). Trimming at V came to 6 bases and at J to 4 bases, leaving 17 bases not matched to a gene. The CDR3, as DNA: TGCAGTGCCAAGGCTAGACAGGGGAGTAGGGGATACGAGCAGTACTTC. Translating gives CSAKARQGSRGYEQYF.

This sequence joins TRBV28 and TRBJ1-2; 8 bases are a match to TRBD1. Germline lookup yields CDR1 MDHEN and CDR2 SYDVKM. This CDR3 region has 13 residues. Trimming removed 10 bases from V and 8 bases from J; junction bases left unmatched: 12. This CDR3 reads CATPGGELYGYTF. The CDR3 DNA follows: TGTGCCACCCCAGGGGGCGAGCTGTACGGCTACACCTTC.

J is TRBJ2-7 and V is TRBV20-1; D possibly matches TRBD1 or TRBD2 (5 bases each). CDR1 and CDR2 (germline): DFQATT, SNEGSKA (reference sequence). The CDR3 runs to 12 residues. Between the trimmed V and J ends, which lost 7 bases and 5 bases, there was a span of 15 bases. CDR3 in amino acids: CSGRGGFDEQYF. CDR3 nucleotides: TGCAGTGGGCGTGGGGGTTTCGACGAGCAGTACTTC.

This rearrangement joins TRBV9 to TRBJ2-3, with D perhaps assigned TRBD1 or TRBD2 (5 bases each). CDR3 length equals 15 residues. Germline CDR1 is SGDLS and CDR2 is YYNGEE. V gave up 0 bases and J gave up 1 base, with 9 bases separating them. The CDR3 region has the DNA TGTGCCAGCAGCGTAGTGGGGGTCGGCACAGATACGCAGTATTTT. Encoded protein: CASSVVGVGTDTQYF.

This sequence joins TRBV5-1 and TRBJ2-4; D is perhaps TRBD1 (6 bases). The CDR3 extends over 14 amino acids. The germline V gene encodes CDR1 SGHRS and CDR2 YFSETQ. Trimming left V 0 bases short and J 6 bases short, with 10 bases between. The CDR3 is CASSLDPGANIQYF. CDR3 DNA: TGCGCCAGCAGCTTGGATCCAGGGGCAAACATTCAGTACTTC.

This clonotype was recorded a few times. The V and J genes are TRBV24-1 and TRBJ2-1; the D is unclear. Germline V gene lookup returns CDR1 KGHDR and CDR2 SFDVKD. V was clipped by 3 bases and J by 6 bases, with 8 bases between them. The CDR3 consists of 13 residues. CDR3: CATSDPYTNEQFF. CDR3 DNA: TGTGCCACCAGTGATCCGTACACCAATGAGCAGTTCTTC.

This clonotype is a singleton in its sample. V usage is TRBV6-1 and J usage is TRBJ1-4; TRBD1 matches 8 bases. Trimming at V came to 5 bases and at J to 6 bases, leaving 5 bases not matched to a gene. CDR3 length: 14 residues. Germline assignment: CDR1 MNHNS and CDR2 SASEGT. CDR3 residues: CASSRGQDYEKLFF. The CDR3 DNA is TGTGCCAGCAGTCGGGGACAGGACTATGAAAAACTGTTTTTT.

This clonotype was seen a few times. The chain is built from TRBV12-3 or TRBV12-4 and TRBJ1-4, with D perhaps matching TRBD1 (5 bases). The CDR3 consists of 13 residues. The germline V and J ends were trimmed by 2 bases and 10 bases, with 11 bases remaining between them. The CDR3 is CASSLLGAGKLFF. CDR3 DNA sequence: TGTGCCAGCAGTTTACTTGGGGCCGGAAAACTGTTTTTT.

J is TRBJ1-6 and V is TRBV4-3; D call uncertain. This CDR3 contains 17 residues. Germline values: CDR1 LGHNA, CDR2 YSLEER. Trimming stripped 1 base from V and 10 bases from J, with 20 bases between. The DNA for the CDR3 is TGCGCCAGCAGCCAAGTCACCCCCACTCTACTTGACTCACCCCTCCACTTT. Its protein is CASSQVTPTLLDSPLHF.

The chain joins TRBV29-1 to TRBJ1-2, with 10 positions matching TRBD1. The CDR3 loop spans 14 amino acids. CDR1 and CDR2 from the germline V gene are SQVTM and ANQGSEA. V shed 4 bases, J shed 8 bases, and the junction held 10 bases outside the gene matches. The CDR3 is CSVGGLGTGEGYTF. CDR3 nucleotide sequence: TGCAGCGTTGGGGGCCTTGGGACAGGGGAAGGCTACACCTTC.

The chain recombines TRBV19 with TRBJ1-5; D may be TRBD1 (5 bases). This CDR3 comprises 14 residues. With 3 bases removed from V and 7 bases from J, the gap between germline ends came to 13 bases. The germline gives CDR1 LNHDA, CDR2 SQIVND (reference sequence). CDR3 bases: TGTGCCAGTAGTATGGGGAGGGGTGGCCAGCCCCAGCATTTT. This gives the protein CASSMGRGGQPQHF.